A single sample is the source of the 10 T cell receptor beta chains below, sequenced in a study of tumor-infiltrating lymphocytes in localized non-small cell lung cancer. Only in-frame clones appear in the TCRdb table, and some are missing; sequencing was by immunoSEQ multiplex PCR. The sample includes approximately 10,000 clones, less than 80% of them seen just once. Source material: uninvolved lung tissue not adjacent to the tumor. The source is a human donor with non-small cell lung cancer.

This clone was seen a handful of times. V usage is TRBV7-2 and J usage is TRBJ1-2; D is undetermined. Germline lookup yields CDR1 SGHTA and CDR2 FQGNSA. This CDR3 region has 13 residues. With 1 base removed from V and 8 bases from J, the gap between germline ends came to 11 bases. The CDR3 sequence: CASSLDGLGGYTF. In DNA form, the CDR3 reads TGTGCCAGCAGCTTAGACGGCCTCGGGGGCTACACCTTC.

The chain joins TRBV6-6 to TRBJ2-7; D is undetermined. Trimming removed 5 bases from V and 6 bases from J, with 5 bases in between. Germline CDR1 is MNHNY and CDR2 is SVGAGI (reference sequence). The CDR3 totals 10 residues. The CDR3 spells CASSPREQYF. The CDR3 nucleotides are TGTGCCAGCAGTCCCCGCGAGCAGTACTTC.

The gene calls are TRBV5-6 and TRBJ1-2; TRBD1 might be the D (5 bases). From germline, CDR1 is SGHDT and CDR2 YYEEEE. CDR3 length equals 13 residues. Trimming left V 1 base short and J 2 bases short, with 6 bases between. The CDR3 loop is CASSLWGNYGYTF. The CDR3 coding sequence is TGTGCCAGCAGCTTGTGGGGGAACTATGGCTACACCTTC.

V gene TRBV10-1 combines with J gene TRBJ2-2; D may be TRBD1 (5 bases). Germline CDR1 and CDR2: WNHNN and SYGVQD (reference sequence). Trimming shortened V by 8 bases and J by 3 bases, and 13 bases separated the two germline ends. CDR3 length equals 14 residues. In nucleotides, the CDR3 is TGCGCCAGCTCCAGGGTGTCGCACACCGGGGAGCTGTTTTTT. The encoded protein is CASSRVSHTGELFF.

This chain links TRBV5-6 with TRBJ2-3; TRBD1 matches 7 bases. The length of the CDR3 is 16 residues. CDR1 and CDR2 from the germline V gene are SGHDT and YYEEEE. V lost 2 bases, J lost 4 bases, and 10 bases stayed unmatched. The CDR3: CASSFREQGISDTQYF. CDR3 DNA: TGTGCCAGCAGCTTTCGTGAACAGGGGATTTCAGATACGCAGTATTTT.

This chain links TRBV6-1 with TRBJ2-3; 7 bases are a match to TRBD2. The CDR3 has 14 amino acids. Germline loops: CDR1 MNHNS, CDR2 SASEGT. Trimming cost V 6 bases and J 4 bases; bases outside gene matches: 7. The CDR3 loop is CASSGGIASDTQYF. The DNA for the CDR3 is TGTGCCAGCAGCGGGGGGATAGCTTCAGATACGCAGTATTTT.

The V gene is TRBV18, the J gene TRBJ1-1, with D hard to call. The V gene's germline CDR1 is KGHSH and CDR2 LQKENI. This CDR3 is 15 amino acids long. V shed 0 bases and J shed 1 base, with 9 bases lying between them. The DNA for the CDR3 is TGTGCCAGCTCACCACCGAACAGCCAGAACACTGAAGCTTTCTTT. Translating it yields CASSPPNSQNTEAFF.

This rearrangement joins TRBV7-2 to TRBJ2-7; 12 nucleotides line up with TRBD2. Trimming removed 5 bases from V and 1 base from J; junction bases left unmatched: 3. The germline CDR1 and CDR2 sequences are SGHTA and FQGNSA. This CDR3 has 15 residues. The CDR3 DNA sequence: TGTGCCAGCAGCAGGACTAGCGGGATGTCCTACGAGCAGTACTTC. It specifies CASSRTSGMSYEQYF.

The CDR3 nucleotides read TGTGCCAGCAGCCAAAACAGGGGACTCTACGAGCAGTACTTC. Residues: CASSQNRGLYEQYF. The V call is TRBV7-8, the J call TRBJ2-7; perhaps TRBD1 as D (7 bases). Trimming stripped 5 bases from V and 3 bases from J, with 14 bases between. CDR1 is SGHVS, CDR2 FQNEAQ, per germline. The length of the CDR3 is 14 residues.

The chain recombines TRBV21-1 with TRBJ1-2. TRBV21-1 is given as a pseudogene. This CDR3 has 12 amino acids. The CDR3 region has the DNA TGTGCCAGCAGCAAAGGGGATTATGGCTACACCTTC. The encoded protein is CASSKGDYGYTF.